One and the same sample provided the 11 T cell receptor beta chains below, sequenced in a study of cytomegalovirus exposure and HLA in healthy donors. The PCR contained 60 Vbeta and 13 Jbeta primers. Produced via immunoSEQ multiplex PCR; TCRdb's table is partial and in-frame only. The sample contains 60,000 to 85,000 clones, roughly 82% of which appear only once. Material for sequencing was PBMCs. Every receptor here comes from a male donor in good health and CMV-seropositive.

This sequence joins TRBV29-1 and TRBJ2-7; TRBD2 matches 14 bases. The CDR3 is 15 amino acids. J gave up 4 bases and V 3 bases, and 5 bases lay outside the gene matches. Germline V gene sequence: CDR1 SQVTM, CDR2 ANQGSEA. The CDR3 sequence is CSVEGLAGETYEQYF. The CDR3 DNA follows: TGCAGCGTTGAGGGACTAGCGGGAGAAACTTACGAGCAGTACTTC.

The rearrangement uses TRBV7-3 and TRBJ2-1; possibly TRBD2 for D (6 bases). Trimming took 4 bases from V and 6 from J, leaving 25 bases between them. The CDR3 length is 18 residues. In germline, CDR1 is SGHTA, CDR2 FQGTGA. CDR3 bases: TGTGCCAGCAGCTCCAAGGGGCGGCTAGCGTCCCCTCTCAATGAGCAGTTCTTC. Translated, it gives CASSSKGRLASPLNEQFF.

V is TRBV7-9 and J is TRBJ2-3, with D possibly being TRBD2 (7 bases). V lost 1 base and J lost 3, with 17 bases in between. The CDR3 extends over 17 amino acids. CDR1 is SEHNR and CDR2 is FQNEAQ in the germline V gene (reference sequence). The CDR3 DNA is TGTGCCAGCAGCTTAGGATCGCGGGGGCAGAGGACAGATACGCAGTATTTT. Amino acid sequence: CASSLGSRGQRTDTQYF.

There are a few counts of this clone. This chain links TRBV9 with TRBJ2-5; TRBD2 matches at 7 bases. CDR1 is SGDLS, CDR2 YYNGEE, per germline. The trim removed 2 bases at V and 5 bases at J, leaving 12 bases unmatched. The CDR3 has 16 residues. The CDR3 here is CASSVDSGLGAETQYF. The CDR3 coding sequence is TGTGCCAGCAGCGTTGATTCAGGACTAGGGGCGGAGACCCAGTACTTC.

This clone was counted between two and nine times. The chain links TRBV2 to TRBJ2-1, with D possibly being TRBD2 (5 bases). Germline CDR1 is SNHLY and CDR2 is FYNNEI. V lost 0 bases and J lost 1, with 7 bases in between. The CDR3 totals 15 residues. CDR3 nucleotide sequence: TGTGCCAGCAGTGAAGCGACTACATCCTACAATGAGCAGTTCTTC. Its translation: CASSEATTSYNEQFF.

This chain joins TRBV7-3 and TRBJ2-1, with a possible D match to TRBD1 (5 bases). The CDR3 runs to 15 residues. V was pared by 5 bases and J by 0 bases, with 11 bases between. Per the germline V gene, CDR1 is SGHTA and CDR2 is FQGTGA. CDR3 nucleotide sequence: TGTGCCAGCAGCGTCAGGGTAGGCTCCTACAATGAGCAGTTCTTC. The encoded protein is CASSVRVGSYNEQFF.

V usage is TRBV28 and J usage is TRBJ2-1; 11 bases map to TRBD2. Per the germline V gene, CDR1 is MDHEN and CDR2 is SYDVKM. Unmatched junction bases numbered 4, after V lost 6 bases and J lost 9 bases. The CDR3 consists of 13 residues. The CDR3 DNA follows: TGTGCCAGCAGAACTAGCGGGGGTGGTGAGCAGTTCTTC. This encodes CASRTSGGGEQFF.

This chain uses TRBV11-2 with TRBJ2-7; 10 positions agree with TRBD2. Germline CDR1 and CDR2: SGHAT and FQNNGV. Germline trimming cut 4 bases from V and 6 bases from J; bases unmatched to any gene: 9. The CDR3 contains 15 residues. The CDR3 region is CASSSTVAGGTEQYF. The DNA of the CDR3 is TGTGCCAGCAGCTCTACCGTAGCGGGAGGAACCGAGCAGTACTTC.

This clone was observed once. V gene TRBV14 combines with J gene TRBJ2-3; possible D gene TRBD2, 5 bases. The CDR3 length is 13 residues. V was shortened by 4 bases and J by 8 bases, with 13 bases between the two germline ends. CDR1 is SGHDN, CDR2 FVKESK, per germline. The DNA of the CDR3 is TGTGCCAGCAGCCCGAGCGGCGCGGGTACGCAGTATTTT. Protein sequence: CASSPSGAGTQYF.

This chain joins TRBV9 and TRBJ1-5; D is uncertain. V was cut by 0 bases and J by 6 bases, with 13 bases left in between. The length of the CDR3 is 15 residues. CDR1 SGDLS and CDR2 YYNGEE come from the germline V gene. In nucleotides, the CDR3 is TGTGCCAGCAGCGTAGCTCCGGGGATCGGTCAGCCCCAGCATTTT. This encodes CASSVAPGIGQPQHF.

Here the CDR3 reads CASSCMAGGPSFEQFF. CDR3 DNA: TGTGCCAGCAGTTGTATGGCGGGGGGGCCCAGCTTTGAGCAGTTCTTC. This chain joins TRBV6-9 and TRBJ2-1; 9 bases match TRBD2. The CDR3 contains 16 residues. Germline CDR1 reads MNHGY; CDR2 reads SVAAGI. J gave up 9 bases and V 4 bases, and 13 bases lay outside the gene matches.